The 4 T cell receptor beta chains reported below all come from one sample, sequenced in a study of control samples from healthy donors and cancer patients. Produced via immunoSEQ multiplex PCR; TCRdb's table is partial and in-frame only. Here the sample spans about 120,000 clones, 85% to 90% being singletons. Sequencing input: blood. The receptors come from a man younger than 45 in good health.

Only a few counts were recorded for this clone. CDR3 in amino acids: CASSLMGGRGPDEQFF. CDR3 sequence (DNA): TGTGCCAGCAGCTTAATGGGCGGGAGGGGGCCAGATGAGCAGTTCTTC. V and J are TRBV7-9 and TRBJ2-1; TRBD2 agrees at 9 bases. Germline CDR1 is SEHNR and CDR2 is FQNEAQ (reference sequence). The CDR3 is made up of 16 amino acids. Unmatched junction bases numbered 10, after V lost 2 bases and J lost 8 bases.

This clone was counted a few times. V usage is TRBV5-1 and J usage is TRBJ2-1; 9 bases are shared with TRBD2. The V gene end was trimmed by 8 bases and the J gene end by 5 bases; junction bases not matched to a gene: 8. Germline V gene data show CDR1 as SGHRS and CDR2 as YFSETQ. The CDR3 loop spans 14 amino acids. The CDR3 sequence is CASGGLAGHNEQFF. The CDR3 nucleotides are TGCGCCAGTGGGGGGCTAGCGGGGCACAATGAGCAGTTCTTC.

The gene calls are TRBV18 and TRBJ2-1; 9 bases line up with TRBD2. J lost 1 base, V lost 4 bases, and 2 bases had no gene match. Germline lookup yields CDR1 KGHSH and CDR2 LQKENI. This CDR3 is 15 amino acids long. CDR3: CASSQAGGSYNEQFF. The DNA of the CDR3 is TGTGCCAGCTCACAGGCGGGGGGGTCCTACAATGAGCAGTTCTTC.

This chain uses TRBV5-1 with TRBJ1-1, with 8 bases matching TRBD1. This CDR3 contains 16 residues. Germline trimming cut 0 bases from V and 0 bases from J; bases unmatched to any gene: 4. CDR1 is SGHRS and CDR2 is YFSETQ in the germline V gene. The CDR3 here is CASSLGNRGMNTEAFF. The CDR3 nucleotides read TGCGCCAGCAGCTTGGGAAACAGGGGGATGAACACTGAAGCTTTCTTT.